The 2 T cell receptor beta chains below come from one sample, sequenced in a study of blood T cell repertoires in COVID-19. This table comes from immunoSEQ multiplex PCR, and its TCRdb copy is limited to in-frame clones, with some not included. The data contain just under 65,000 clones, approximately 80% of them singletons. Material: peripheral blood. The receptors shown here come from a woman at least 80 years old with acute or convalescent COVID-19.

The chain links TRBV6-5 to TRBJ1-5; 9 nucleotides match TRBD1. The CDR3 runs to 15 residues. Unmatched junction bases numbered 11, after V lost 10 bases and J lost 4 bases. Germline assignment: CDR1 MNHEY and CDR2 SVGAGI. The CDR3 loop is CATAYGTGQNQPQHF. In DNA form, the CDR3 reads TGTGCCACGGCGTACGGGACAGGGCAAAATCAGCCCCAGCATTTT.

This rearrangement joins TRBV28 to TRBJ1-2; 7 bases match TRBD1. Germline V gene data show CDR1 as MDHEN and CDR2 as SYDVKM. The CDR3 runs 12 residues. The ends lost 5 bases at V and 8 bases at J; junction bases unmatched: 5. In nucleotides, the CDR3 is TGTGCCAGCAGTGACAGGGTGCGGGGCTACACCTTC. Protein sequence: CASSDRVRGYTF.